This TCR beta chain was sequenced in a study of blood T cell repertoires in COVID-19. All enrollees were roughly 18 to 95 years old and from approximately 24 US areas. Clinical histories supplied by participants themselves formed the basis of cohort assignment. Methods used by the authors: Amplifying reference gene primers gave estimates of nucleated cell counts. Assay: immunoSEQ multiplex PCR; the TCRdb copy retains only in-frame clones and omits some. D and trimming were read from the DNA, whereas the V and J calls and clone size are those reported in that table. The table shows approximately 440,000 clones, with less than 95% occurring only once. This CDR3 has 16 amino acids. In germline, CDR1 is SGHTA, CDR2 FQGNSA. V dropped 4 bases and J dropped 4; count of bases not matched to a gene: 10.

This chain joins TRBV7-2 and TRBJ2-7, with TRBD2 matching over 10 bases. This TCR was recovered from a man aged 18 to 30 who had recovered from COVID-19. Sequencing was done on a sample of PBMCs or T cells enriched from blood (not recorded which). CDR3 amino acids: CASSSLLAGPKYEQYF. The CDR3 DNA reads TGTGCCAGCAGCTCCTTACTAGCGGGACCGAAGTACGAGCAGTACTTC.